The 12 T cell receptor beta chains reported below all come from one sample, sequenced in a study of blood T cell dynamics during melanoma immunotherapy. Using immunoSEQ multiplex PCR, the repertoire was profiled, and TCRdb retains in-frame clones only, with some absent. The sample records tens of thousands of clones, 87% being singletons. As for time point: pre-treatment baseline. Sequences were derived from blood, sampled from a patient treated with checkpoint blockade. The origin of the receptors is a human donor with melanoma.

The V call is TRBV25-1, the J call TRBJ1-5; D not resolved. The CDR3 is 13 amino acids. The ends were cut back, 6 bases at V and 2 bases at J, with 8 bases in the middle. Germline lookup yields CDR1 MGHDK and CDR2 SYGVNS. The CDR3 coding sequence is TGTGCCAGCAGAGGCGGCGGCAATCAGCCCCAGCATTTT. This codes for CASRGGGNQPQHF.

This chain uses TRBV19 with TRBJ2-3, with 7 bases lining up with TRBD2. The V and J ends lost 3 bases and 3 bases, in that order; junction bases with no gene match: 0. CDR3 length equals 13 residues. Germline V CDR1 and CDR2: LNHDA, SQIVND (reference sequence). The CDR3 loop reads CASSIGGTDTQYF. The CDR3 DNA reads as TGTGCCAGTAGTATCGGGGGGACAGATACGCAGTATTTT. Drawing the rest from reference TRBV19 and TRBJ2-3, the complete variable domain is DGGITQSPKYLFRKEGQNVTLSCEQNLNHDAMYWYRQDPGQGLRLIYYSQIVNDFQKGDIAEGYSVSREKKESFPLTVTSAQKNPTAFYLCASSIGGTDTQYFGPGTRLTVL.

The chain links TRBV15 to TRBJ1-5; D is undetermined. This CDR3 spans 17 amino acids. V gave up 2 bases and J gave up 0 bases, with 14 bases separating them. Germline-derived CDR1 and CDR2 are LNHNV and YYDKDF (reference sequence). CDR3 nucleotide sequence: TGTGCCACCAGCAGATCCCCGAGGGCGGATAGCAATCAGCCCCAGCATTTT. Its protein is CATSRSPRADSNQPQHF.

This chain uses TRBV28 with TRBJ2-2, with 9 bases fitting TRBD2. J gave up 4 bases and V 2 bases, and 2 bases lay outside the gene matches. Germline CDR1 MDHEN, CDR2 SYDVKM. This CDR3 comprises 15 residues. CDR3 amino acids: CASSLAGGFTGELFF. CDR3 sequence (DNA): TGTGCCAGCAGTTTAGCGGGAGGGTTCACCGGGGAGCTGTTTTTT.

The chain carries TRBV6-1 and TRBJ2-4; D not certain. Trimming removed 7 bases from V and 0 bases from J, with 10 bases in between. The length of the CDR3 is 14 residues. The germline gives CDR1 MNHNS, CDR2 SASEGT. In nucleotides, the CDR3 is TGTGCCAGCATTTTGACCGTAGCCAAAAACATTCAGTACTTC. As protein: CASILTVAKNIQYF.

The chain is built from TRBV9 and TRBJ2-3, with D unclear. Germline CDR1 reads SGDLS; CDR2 reads YYNGEE. The germline V and J ends were trimmed by 3 bases and 3 bases, with 5 bases remaining between them. CDR3 length: 12 amino acids. The CDR3 coding sequence is TGTGCCAGCAGCGAACCAACAGATACGCAGTATTTT. It is translated as CASSEPTDTQYF.

The V and J genes are TRBV20-1 and TRBJ2-5; a weak D match, TRBD2 (5 bases). Germline CDR1 and CDR2: DFQATT and SNEGSKA (reference sequence). The length of the CDR3 is 11 residues. Trimming left V 8 bases short and J 3 bases short, with 10 bases between. CDR3: CSPELEETQYF. For the CDR3, the DNA is TGCAGTCCCGAACTAGAAGAGACCCAGTACTTC.

The chain combines TRBV19 with TRBJ2-7; D is uncertain. CDR1 LNHDA and CDR2 SQIVND come from the germline V gene (reference sequence). The CDR3 covers 14 residues. V was cut by 3 bases and J by 5 bases, with 14 bases left in between. In DNA form, the CDR3 reads TGTGCCAGTAGTATCACGCATGTCGTACACGAGCAGTACTTC. This gives the protein CASSITHVVHEQYF.

This chain links TRBV19 with TRBJ2-7; TRBD1 matches 10 bases. With 6 bases clipped from V and 4 bases from J, the junction kept 6 bases outside the gene matches. Per the germline V gene, CDR1 is LNHDA and CDR2 is SQIVND (reference sequence). The length of the CDR3 is 14 residues. Here the CDR3 DNA reads TGTGCCAGTAGGGGACAGGGGCTACCTTACGAGCAGTACTTC. Its translation: CASRGQGLPYEQYF.

V gene TRBV7-9 combines with J gene TRBJ2-7, with a weak D call TRBD1 (5 bases). Per the germline V gene, CDR1 is SEHNR and CDR2 is FQNEAQ (reference sequence). V lost 4 bases to trimming and J lost 5 bases, with 9 bases between them. The CDR3 is 12 amino acids. As DNA, the CDR3 is TGTGCCAGCAGCTCCAGGGTCGACGAGCAGTACTTC. It encodes CASSSRVDEQYF.

In its sample, this clone was seen once. This chain joins TRBV6-5 and TRBJ2-5; D gene unclear. The DNA matches TRBJ2-7 better at its end, which makes the J call doubtful. Germline CDR1 MNHEY, CDR2 SVGAGI. The CDR3 length is 14 residues. The CDR3 spells CASSYSVPPYEQYF. The CDR3 DNA sequence: TGTGCCAGCAGTTACTCTGTCCCCCCATACGAGCAGTACTTC.

The rearrangement uses TRBV12-5 and TRBJ2-1; 7 bases align to TRBD2. Germline CDR1 LGHNT, CDR2 FRNRAP. This CDR3 contains 18 residues. J lost 6 bases, V lost 1 base, and 15 bases had no gene match. CDR3 protein: CASGLGVGGTTPLNEQFF. The CDR3 bases are TGTGCTAGTGGTTTGGGCGTCGGTGGGACTACCCCGCTCAATGAGCAGTTCTTC.